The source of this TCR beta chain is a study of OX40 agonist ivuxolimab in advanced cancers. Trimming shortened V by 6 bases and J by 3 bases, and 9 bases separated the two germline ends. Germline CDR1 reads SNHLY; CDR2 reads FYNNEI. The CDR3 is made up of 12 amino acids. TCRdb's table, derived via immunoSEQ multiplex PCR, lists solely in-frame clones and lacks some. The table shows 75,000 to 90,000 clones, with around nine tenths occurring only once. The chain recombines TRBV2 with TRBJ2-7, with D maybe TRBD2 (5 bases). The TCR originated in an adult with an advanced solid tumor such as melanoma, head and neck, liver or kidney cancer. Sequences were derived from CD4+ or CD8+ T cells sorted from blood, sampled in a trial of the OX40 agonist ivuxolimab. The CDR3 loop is CASREEIYEQYF. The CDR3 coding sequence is TGTGCCAGCAGGGAGGAAATCTACGAGCAGTACTTC.